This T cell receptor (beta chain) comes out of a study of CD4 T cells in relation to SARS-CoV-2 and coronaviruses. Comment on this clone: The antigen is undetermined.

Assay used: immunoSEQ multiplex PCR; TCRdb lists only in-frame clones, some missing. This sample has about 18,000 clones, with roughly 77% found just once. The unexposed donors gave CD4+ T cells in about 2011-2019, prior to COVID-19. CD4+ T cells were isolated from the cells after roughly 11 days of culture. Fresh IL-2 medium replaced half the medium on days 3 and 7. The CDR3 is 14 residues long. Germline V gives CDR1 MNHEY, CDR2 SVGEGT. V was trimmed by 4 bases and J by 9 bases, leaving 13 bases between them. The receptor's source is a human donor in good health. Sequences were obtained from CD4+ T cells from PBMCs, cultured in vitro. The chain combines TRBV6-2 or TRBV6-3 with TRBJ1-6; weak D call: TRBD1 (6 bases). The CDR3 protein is CASSSEGQPSPLHF. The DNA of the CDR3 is TGTGCCAGCAGTTCCGAAGGACAGCCTTCACCCCTCCACTTT.